This T cell receptor (beta chain) was captured by sequencing in a study of siplizumab effects on memory and regulatory T cells. Broader study findings: Mean Treg-derived proportions of mappable alloreactive CD4+ clones were less than 75% for siplizumab and less than 35% for controls.

This CDR3 region has 16 residues. The trim removed 0 bases at V and 2 bases at J, leaving 4 bases unmatched. CDR1 is SGHVS, CDR2 FNYEAQ, per germline. TCRdb keeps only in-frame clones here, not all; method: immunoSEQ multiplex PCR. The sample holds approximately 90,000 clones, roughly 94% seen once. In the case of this clone: Its antigen is undetermined.

The chain carries TRBV7-6 and TRBJ1-3; 7 bases agree with TRBD1. The sample taken for sequencing was non-Treg CD4+ T cells sorted from blood. This TCR came from a human donor in good health. The CDR3 DNA reads as TGTGCCAGCAGCTTAGCAGTGAGGGGGCCTGGAAACACCATATATTTT. This codes for CASSLAVRGPGNTIYF.